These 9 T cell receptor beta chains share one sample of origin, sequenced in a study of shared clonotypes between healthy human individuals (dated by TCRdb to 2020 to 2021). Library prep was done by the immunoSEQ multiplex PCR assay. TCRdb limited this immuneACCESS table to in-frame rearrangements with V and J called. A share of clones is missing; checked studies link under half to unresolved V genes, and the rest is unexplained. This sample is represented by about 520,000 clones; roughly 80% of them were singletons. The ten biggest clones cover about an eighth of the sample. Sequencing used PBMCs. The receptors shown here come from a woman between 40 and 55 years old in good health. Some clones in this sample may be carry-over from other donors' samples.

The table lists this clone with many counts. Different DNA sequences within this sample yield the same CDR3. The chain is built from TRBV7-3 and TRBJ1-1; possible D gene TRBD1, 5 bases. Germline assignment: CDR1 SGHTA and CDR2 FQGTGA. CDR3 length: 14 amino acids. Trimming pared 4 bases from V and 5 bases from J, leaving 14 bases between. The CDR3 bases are TGTGCCAGCAGCTCTGGGACCTCGGGAACTGAAGCTTTCTTT. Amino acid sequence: CASSSGTSGTEAFF.

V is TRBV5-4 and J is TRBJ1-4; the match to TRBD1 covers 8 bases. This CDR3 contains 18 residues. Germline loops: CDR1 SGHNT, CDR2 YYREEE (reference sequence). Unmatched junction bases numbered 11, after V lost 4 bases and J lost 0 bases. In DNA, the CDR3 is TGTGCCAGCAGCCCAACCGGACAGGGCCTTGCAACTAATGAAAAACTGTTTTTT. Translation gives CASSPTGQGLATNEKLFF.

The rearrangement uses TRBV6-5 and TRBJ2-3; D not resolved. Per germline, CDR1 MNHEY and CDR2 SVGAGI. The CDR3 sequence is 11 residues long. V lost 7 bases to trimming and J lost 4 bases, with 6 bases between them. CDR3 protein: CASKTADTQYF. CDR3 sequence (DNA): TGTGCCAGCAAAACGGCAGATACGCAGTATTTT.

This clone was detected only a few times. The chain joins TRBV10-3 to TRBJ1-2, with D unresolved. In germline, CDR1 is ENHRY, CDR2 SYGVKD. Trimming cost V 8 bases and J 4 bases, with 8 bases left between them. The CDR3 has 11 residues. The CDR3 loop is CAIGFGYGYTF. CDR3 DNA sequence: TGTGCCATCGGGTTCGGCTATGGCTACACCTTC.

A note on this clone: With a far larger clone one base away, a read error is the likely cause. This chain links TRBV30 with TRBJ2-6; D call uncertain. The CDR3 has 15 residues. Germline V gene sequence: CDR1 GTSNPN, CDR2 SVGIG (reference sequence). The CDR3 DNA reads TGTGCCTGGGTCCTGAGCTTCTCTGAGGCCAACGTCCTGACTTTC. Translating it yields CAWVLSFSEANVLTF.

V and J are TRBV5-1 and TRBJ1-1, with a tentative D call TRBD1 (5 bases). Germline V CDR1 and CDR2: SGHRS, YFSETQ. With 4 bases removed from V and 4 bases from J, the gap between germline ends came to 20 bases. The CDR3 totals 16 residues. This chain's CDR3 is CASSPEPTFRGTEAFF. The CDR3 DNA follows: TGCGCCAGCAGCCCCGAACCAACCTTTAGGGGCACTGAAGCTTTCTTT.

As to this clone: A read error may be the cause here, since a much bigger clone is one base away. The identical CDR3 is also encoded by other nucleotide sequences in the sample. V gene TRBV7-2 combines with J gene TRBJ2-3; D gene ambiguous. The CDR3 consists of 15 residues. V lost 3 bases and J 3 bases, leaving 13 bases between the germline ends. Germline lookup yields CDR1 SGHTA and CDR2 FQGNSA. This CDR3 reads CASSFMGSNTDTQYF. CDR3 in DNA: TGTGCCAGCAGCTTTATGGGATCAAATACAGATACGCAGTATTTT. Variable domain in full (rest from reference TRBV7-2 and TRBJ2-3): GAGVSQSPSNKVTEKGKDVELRCDPISGHTALYWYRQSLGQGLEFLIYFQGNSAPDKSGLPSDRFSAERTGGSVSTLTIQRTQQEDSAVYLCASSFMGSNTDTQYFGPGTRLTVL.

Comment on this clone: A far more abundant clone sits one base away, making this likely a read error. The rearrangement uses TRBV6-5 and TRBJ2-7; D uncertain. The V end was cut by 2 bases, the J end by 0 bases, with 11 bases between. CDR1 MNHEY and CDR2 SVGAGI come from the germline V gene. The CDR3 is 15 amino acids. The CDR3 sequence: CASSYMDGSSYEQYF. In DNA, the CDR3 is TGTGCCAGCAGTTACATGGACGGGTCCTCCTACGAGCAGTACTTC.

In DNA, the CDR3 is TGCGCCAGCAGCCATAAAAGCTTGGGCGGGGAGCTGTTTTTT. Translated, it gives CASSHKSLGGELFF. The V gene is TRBV4-3, the J gene TRBJ2-2; unclear D gene. The CDR3 runs 14 residues. V gave up 3 bases and J gave up 7 bases, with 12 bases separating them. The V gene's germline CDR1 is LGHNA and CDR2 YSLEER.